This record covers a single T cell receptor beta chain. TCRdb passed the RT-PCR reads through MiXCR, listing each CDR3 protein once. This sample has more than 550,000 distinct CDR3 sequences, with over 12% found just once. CDR3 length: 15 residues. Between the trimmed V and J ends, which lost 5 bases and 6 bases, there was a span of 17 bases. Germline V gene lookup returns CDR1 SGHKS and CDR2 YYEKEE (reference sequence). The rearrangement links TRBV5-5 to TRBJ2-2; D unresolved. Input material: memory CD4+ T cells from blood. The source of this sequence is a female donor in good health, serving as a healthy control. The CDR3 protein is CASSPLDPGAGELFF. As DNA, the CDR3 is TGTGCCAGCAGTCCCTTGGATCCGGGTGCCGGGGAGCTGTTTTTT.